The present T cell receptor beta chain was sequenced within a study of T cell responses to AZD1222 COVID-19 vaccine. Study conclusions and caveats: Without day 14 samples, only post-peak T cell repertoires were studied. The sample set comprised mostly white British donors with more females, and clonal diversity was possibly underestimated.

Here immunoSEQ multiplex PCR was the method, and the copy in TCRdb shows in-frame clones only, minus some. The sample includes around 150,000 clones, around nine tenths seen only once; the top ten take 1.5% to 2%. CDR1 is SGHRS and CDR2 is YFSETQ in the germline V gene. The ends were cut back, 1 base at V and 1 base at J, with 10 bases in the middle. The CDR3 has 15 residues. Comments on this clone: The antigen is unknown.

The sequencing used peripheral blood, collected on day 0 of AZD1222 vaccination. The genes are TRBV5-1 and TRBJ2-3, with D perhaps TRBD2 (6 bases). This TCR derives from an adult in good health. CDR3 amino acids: CASSLFAGRTDTQYF. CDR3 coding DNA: TGCGCCAGCAGCTTGTTTGCGGGGCGCACAGATACGCAGTATTTT.